A single sample is the source of the 28 T cell receptor beta chains below, sequenced in a study of blood T cell repertoires in COVID-19. Profiled with immunoSEQ multiplex PCR; TCRdb holds only in-frame clones, not every one. The table records some 300,000 clones, nearly 90% of them present only once. Source material: peripheral blood. The source of these receptors is a woman in her 40s with COVID-19, enrolled during active disease.

The V gene is TRBV24-1, the J gene TRBJ2-3; 9 positions match TRBD1. Germline CDR1 and CDR2: KGHDR and SFDVKD. The length of the CDR3 is 16 residues. The ends lost 2 bases at V and 2 bases at J; junction bases unmatched: 4. CDR3: CATSDSGQGNTDTQYF. In nucleotides, the CDR3 is TGTGCCACCAGTGATTCCGGACAGGGGAACACAGATACGCAGTATTTT.

The rearrangement uses TRBV19 and TRBJ2-1; 10 nucleotides match TRBD2. Germline V gene data show CDR1 as LNHDA and CDR2 as SQIVND (reference sequence). The CDR3 contains 15 residues. The J segment lost 7 bases and the V segment lost 5 bases, leaving 8 bases of the junction unmatched. The CDR3 loop reads CASSFLAGGLNEQFF. DNA of the CDR3: TGTGCCAGTAGTTTTTTAGCGGGGGGCCTGAATGAGCAGTTCTTC. Full variable domain (missing parts from reference TRBV19 and TRBJ2-1): DGGITQSPKYLFRKEGQNVTLSCEQNLNHDAMYWYRQDPGQGLRLIYYSQIVNDFQKGDIAEGYSVSREKKESFPLTVTSAQKNPTAFYLCASSFLAGGLNEQFFGPGTRLTVL.

The V and J genes are TRBV30 and TRBJ1-1, with a tentative D call TRBD1 (6 bases). Germline V gene sequence: CDR1 GTSNPN, CDR2 SVGIG (reference sequence). The CDR3 has 12 residues. Trimming took 1 base from V and 3 from J, leaving 6 bases between them. The DNA of the CDR3 is TGTGCCTGGAGTGACAGGGACACTGAAGCTTTCTTT. This gives the protein CAWSDRDTEAFF.

The CDR3 DNA reads TGTGCCAGCAGTGGGCCATCACGGAGGGCTTTCTTT. Translated, it gives CASSGPSRRAFF. V is TRBV25-1 and J is TRBJ1-1; no clear D gene. V was cut by 4 bases and J by 11 bases, with 14 bases left in between. This CDR3 region has 12 residues. The germline gives CDR1 MGHDK, CDR2 SYGVNS. The whole variable domain, remainder taken from reference TRBV25-1 and TRBJ1-1, is EADIYQTPRYLVIGTGKKITLECSQTMGHDKMYWYQQDPGMELHLIHYSYGVNSTEKGDLSSESTVSRIRTEHFPLTLESARPSHTSQYLCASSGPSRRAFFGQGTRLTVV.

The chain employs TRBV5-6 and TRBJ2-5, with 8 bases aligning to TRBD1. Germline trimming cut 4 bases from V and 4 bases from J; bases unmatched to any gene: 12. The CDR3 sequence is 16 residues long. Per germline, CDR1 SGHDT and CDR2 YYEEEE. The CDR3 DNA sequence: TGTGCCAGCAGCCGCCCGAGGACAGGGCCGGCAGAGACCCAGTACTTC. It codes for CASSRPRTGPAETQYF.

This chain uses TRBV28 with TRBJ2-7, with 10 bases identical to TRBD1. The CDR3 runs 15 residues. Germline CDR1 is MDHEN and CDR2 is SYDVKM. The V and J ends lost 3 bases and 4 bases, in that order; junction bases with no gene match: 6. The CDR3 bases are TGTGCCAGCAGTTTGCCGGGACAGGGGAGATACGAGCAGTACTTC. Its translation is CASSLPGQGRYEQYF.

This rearrangement joins TRBV6-4 to TRBJ1-1, with D perhaps TRBD1 (6 bases). Germline-derived CDR1 and CDR2 are MRHNA and SNTAGT. V lost 4 bases and J 3 bases, leaving 12 bases between the germline ends. The CDR3 covers 14 residues. CDR3 DNA sequence: TGTGCCAGCAGTGTTCGACAGGATCACACTGAAGCTTTCTTT. This gives the protein CASSVRQDHTEAFF.

The gene calls are TRBV9 and TRBJ2-7; D remains ambiguous. Trimming pared 0 bases from V and 0 bases from J, leaving 7 bases between. The CDR3 is 14 residues long. The germline V gene has CDR1 SGDLS and CDR2 YYNGEE. The CDR3 nucleotides read TGTGCCAGCAGCGTAGCAGTTACCTCCTACGAGCAGTACTTC. Translating gives CASSVAVTSYEQYF.

The chain has TRBV30 and TRBJ2-3; 7 nucleotides agree with TRBD2. J was trimmed by 2 bases and V by 0 bases; bases with no gene match: 5. The CDR3 contains 15 residues. Germline loops: CDR1 GTSNPN, CDR2 SVGIG (reference sequence). DNA for the CDR3: TGTGCCTGGAGTGTAGGGCGGGGGATCACAGATACGCAGTATTTT. Translation: CAWSVGRGITDTQYF.

This chain links TRBV20-1 with TRBJ2-7; D unclear. V shed 1 base and J shed 10 bases, with 11 bases lying between them. CDR1 is DFQATT, CDR2 SNEGSKA, per germline (reference sequence). The CDR3 extends over 11 amino acids. CDR3 sequence reads: CSARVATVQYF. The CDR3 bases are TGCAGTGCTAGAGTTGCCACAGTCCAGTACTTC.

The chain carries TRBV11-3 and TRBJ2-1; TRBD2 agrees at 10 bases. V lost 3 bases and J lost 5; bases outside the gene matches: 7. The germline gives CDR1 SGHNT, CDR2 YENEEA. The CDR3 runs to 16 residues. CDR3: CASSLQVSGGHNEQFF. CDR3 DNA: TGTGCCAGCAGCTTGCAAGTTAGCGGGGGGCACAATGAGCAGTTCTTC.

The chain uses TRBV18 and TRBJ2-3, with D perhaps matching TRBD1 (5 bases). Germline CDR1 KGHSH, CDR2 LQKENI. There are 13 residues in the CDR3. V lost 4 bases and J lost 5, with 10 bases in between. DNA for the CDR3: TGTGCCAGCTCACGTTTCAGGGAAGATACGCAGTATTTT. This sequence encodes CASSRFREDTQYF. Variable domain in full (rest from reference TRBV18 and TRBJ2-3): NAGVMQNPRHLVRRRGQEARLRCSPMKGHSHVYWYRQLPEEGLKFMVYLQKENIIDESGMPKERFSAEFPKEGPSILRIQQVVRGDSAAYFCASSRFREDTQYFGPGTRLTVL.

Only a few counts were recorded for this clone. The chain links TRBV28 to TRBJ1-5; tentative D call: TRBD1 (6 bases). Germline V gene sequence: CDR1 MDHEN, CDR2 SYDVKM. The V end lost 4 bases, the J end lost 7 bases, and 17 bases lay between the germline ends. The CDR3 extends over 15 amino acids. DNA for the CDR3: TGTGCCAGCAGTTCCCCCACAGGGATGCGACAGCCCCAGCATTTT. Encoded protein: CASSSPTGMRQPQHF.

The chain employs TRBV7-9 and TRBJ1-2; TRBD1 matches at 9 bases. The germline V gene has CDR1 SEHNR and CDR2 FQNEAQ (reference sequence). V was pared by 7 bases and J by 3 bases, with 15 bases of the junction left unmatched. CDR3 length: 17 amino acids. CDR3 sequence reads: CASKYVDRGLQDYGYTF. The CDR3 bases are TGTGCCAGCAAGTATGTGGACAGGGGCCTTCAGGACTATGGCTACACCTTC.

J is TRBJ2-1 and V is TRBV5-1; TRBD1 matches at 10 bases. The J segment lost 5 bases and the V segment lost 4 bases, leaving 6 bases of the junction unmatched. Germline CDR1 and CDR2: SGHRS and YFSETQ. The CDR3 contains 15 residues. The CDR3, as DNA: TGCGCCAGCAGCCCCGGACAGGGGGAGCACAATGAGCAGTTCTTC. Residues: CASSPGQGEHNEQFF.

This clone came up many times. V usage is TRBV5-4 and J usage is TRBJ1-5; D perhaps matches TRBD1 (5 bases). The V end was cut by 0 bases, the J end by 6 bases, with 10 bases between. The CDR3 length is 14 residues. The germline V gene encodes CDR1 SGHNT and CDR2 YYREEE (reference sequence). CDR3 amino acids: CASSLGGASQPQHF. In nucleotides, the CDR3 is TGTGCCAGCAGCTTGGGGGGCGCGAGTCAGCCCCAGCATTTT.

J is TRBJ1-6 and V is TRBV27; maybe TRBD1 (5 bases). This CDR3 has 14 amino acids. Trimming removed 6 bases at V and 7 bases at J, with 13 bases between. Germline V CDR1 and CDR2: MNHEY, SMNVEV (reference sequence). The CDR3 region has the DNA TGTGCCAGCAGAAACCGGGACTGGAATTCACCCCTCCACTTT. Translating gives CASRNRDWNSPLHF.

This clone was seen once. J is TRBJ1-2 and V is TRBV5-1; TRBD1 might be the D (5 bases). Germline V CDR1 and CDR2: SGHRS, YFSETQ. The CDR3 sequence is 15 residues long. V lost 4 bases, J lost 5 bases, and 18 bases lay in between. CDR3 in amino acids: CASSLGQGLSYGYTF. CDR3 coding DNA: TGCGCCAGCAGCCTCGGACAAGGGCTTTCTTATGGCTACACCTTC. Filled out from reference TRBV5-1 and TRBJ1-2, the complete variable domain reads KAGVTQTPRYLIKTRGQQVTLSCSPISGHRSVSWYQQTPGQGLQFLFEYFSETQRNKGNFPGRFSGRQFSNSRSEMNVSTLELGDSALYLCASSLGQGLSYGYTFGSGTRLTVV.

The rearrangement links TRBV19 to TRBJ2-6, with D perhaps matching TRBD1 (7 bases). The CDR3 has 16 residues. Looked up from germline, CDR1 is LNHDA and CDR2 is SQIVND (reference sequence). V lost 5 bases and J lost 0, with 11 bases in between. The CDR3 loop is CASSAGQSSGANVLTF. Here the CDR3 DNA reads TGTGCCAGTAGTGCGGGACAGAGCTCTGGGGCCAACGTCCTGACTTTC.

The rearrangement uses TRBV27 and TRBJ1-1; D is possibly TRBD1 (5 bases). There are 14 residues in the CDR3. The germline V gene encodes CDR1 MNHEY and CDR2 SMNVEV (reference sequence). Trimming left V 6 bases short and J 1 base short, with 12 bases between. As DNA, the CDR3 is TGTGCCAGCAGCCTTATTAGGGGGAACACTGAAGCTTTCTTT. This codes for CASSLIRGNTEAFF.

Details on this clone: The sample carries other DNA sequences with the same CDR3. The genes are TRBV28 and TRBJ2-5; possible D gene TRBD2, 6 bases. V dropped 5 bases and J dropped 4 bases, with 14 bases sitting between them. CDR1 and CDR2 from the germline V gene are MDHEN and SYDVKM. This CDR3 region has 14 residues. This CDR3 is CASSLRRVGETQYF. The CDR3 DNA reads as TGTGCCAGCAGTCTCAGGAGGGTTGGAGAGACCCAGTACTTC.

The gene calls are TRBV18 and TRBJ1-1; possible D gene TRBD1, 6 bases. The CDR3 contains 17 residues. V lost 3 bases and J lost 0, with 17 bases in between. Germline CDR1 and CDR2: KGHSH and LQKENI. The CDR3 DNA reads as TGTGCCAGCTCACCGGACAGTTTGTTAACTATGAACACTGAAGCTTTCTTT. It yields the protein CASSPDSLLTMNTEAFF.

V is TRBV28 and J is TRBJ1-6; 8 nucleotides line up with TRBD1. CDR3 size: 15 residues. J gave up 9 bases and V 2 bases, and 6 bases lay outside the gene matches. The V gene's germline CDR1 is MDHEN and CDR2 SYDVKM. The CDR3 loop reads CASSLSWTGSSPLHF. In DNA form, the CDR3 reads TGTGCCAGCAGTTTAAGTTGGACAGGGTCTTCACCCCTCCACTTT.

The rearrangement joins TRBV29-1 to TRBJ2-7, with D possibly being TRBD1 (5 bases). V was trimmed by 4 bases and J by 2 bases, leaving 12 bases between them. The V gene's germline CDR1 is SQVTM and CDR2 ANQGSEA. The CDR3 length is 13 residues. The CDR3 sequence is CSVGHQGAYEQYF. The CDR3 DNA reads TGCAGCGTTGGGCACCAGGGCGCCTACGAGCAGTACTTC.

V gene TRBV20-1 combines with J gene TRBJ2-5; 8 positions match TRBD1. Germline V lookup: CDR1 DFQATT, CDR2 SNEGSKA (reference sequence). The CDR3 sequence is 11 residues long. Trimming took 8 bases from V and 5 from J; bases not matched to a gene: 4. In DNA, the CDR3 is TGCAGTTCGGACAGGGAGGAGACCCAGTACTTC. Protein product: CSSDREETQYF.

The chain's CDR3 is CASSFQGGPLHF. In DNA, the CDR3 is TGTGCCAGCAGTTTTCAGGGAGGACCCCTCCACTTT. The chain links TRBV6-2 or TRBV6-3 to TRBJ1-6; D is possibly TRBD1 (5 bases). V gave up 4 bases and J gave up 12 bases, with 10 bases separating them. In germline, CDR1 is MNHEY, CDR2 SVGEGT. There are 12 residues in the CDR3.

This clone appeared a single time. The chain links TRBV7-9 to TRBJ1-1; TRBD1 matches at 8 bases. The V gene end was trimmed by 5 bases and the J gene end by 6 bases; junction bases not matched to a gene: 11. The CDR3 contains 15 residues. The germline CDR1 and CDR2 sequences are SEHNR and FQNEAQ (reference sequence). CDR3 region: CASSGDRPARSEAFF. In DNA, the CDR3 is TGTGCCAGCAGCGGGGACAGGCCTGCGCGATCTGAAGCTTTCTTT.

The V gene is TRBV5-4, the J gene TRBJ2-5, with a weak D call TRBD2 (5 bases). The CDR3 loop spans 14 amino acids. V was pared by 4 bases and J by 1 base, with 11 bases between. In germline, CDR1 is SGHNT, CDR2 YYREEE (reference sequence). The CDR3 is CASSPEGGQETQYF. The CDR3, as DNA: TGTGCCAGCAGCCCCGAGGGTGGCCAAGAGACCCAGTACTTC. Drawing the rest from reference TRBV5-4 and TRBJ2-5, the complete variable domain is ETGVTQSPTHLIKTRGQQVTLRCSSQSGHNTVSWYQQALGQGPQFIFQYYREEENGRGNFPPRFSGLQFPNYSSELNVNALELDDSALYLCASSPEGGQETQYFGPGTRLLVL.